These T cell receptor beta chains were read from a single sample in a study of shared clonotypes between healthy human individuals. The repertoire was sequenced with immunoSEQ multiplex PCR; TCRdb's copy has only in-frame clones and lacks some. Of fewer than 2.5 million clones in the sample, under 95% were seen once. Source material: naive CD4+ T cells from PBMCs. The receptor set was obtained from a man aged 18-30 years in good health. Some clones in this sample may be carry-over from other donors' samples. CDR3s include the opening cysteine and the closing phenylalanine or tryptophan. A D gene is named only where the DNA matches it firmly. Clone size appears in some rows only: once, few, many, or a class for an expanded clone.

D	size	V	J	DNA	CDR3
.	.	TRBV5-4	TRBJ2-7	TGTGCCAGCAGCTTCTCATTCCGACCTAAACGGCACGAGCAGTACTTC	CASSFSFRPKRHEQYF
.	once	TRBV6-1	TRBJ1-2	TGTGCCAGCAAGTTGGCAGGAGCTAACTATGGCTACACCTTC	CASKLAGANYGYTF
.	.	TRBV28	TRBJ2-7	TGTGCCAGCAGTTTTTATAACGTACCCGCCGGGACGCAGGCCAACGAGCAGTACTTC	CASSFYNVPAGTQANEQYF
.	.	TRBV7-2	TRBJ1-2	TGTGCCAGCAGCTTAGTTGGGAGAGGGGCTAACTATGGCTACACCTTC	CASSLVGRGANYGYTF
TRBD1	.	TRBV7-6	TRBJ2-5	TGTGCCAGCAGCAAGTCAGGGGGCTGGGAGACCCAGTACTTC	CASSKSGGWETQYF
.	.	TRBV5-6	TRBJ1-2	TGTGCCAGCAGCGGACCACTTCTCGGTGGCTACACCTTC	CASSGPLLGGYTF
.	.	TRBV20-1	TRBJ2-5	TGCAGTGCTAGAGTATCGGAGACCCAGTACTTC	CSARVSETQYF
.	.	TRBV6-5	TRBJ2-7	TGTGCCAGCAGTTCCCCCTCTCTAGACACCGAGCAGTACTTC	CASSSPSLDTEQYF
TRBD1	.	TRBV6-1	TRBJ2-7	TGTGCCAGCAGTAGGACAGGTTTCCTGGGCGAGCAGTACTTC	CASSRTGFLGEQYF
.	.	TRBV6-1	TRBJ1-5	TGTGCCAGCAGTGAAGCTGGGCACAGAATTAGCAATCAGCCCCAGCATTTT	CASSEAGHRISNQPQHF
.	.	TRBV6-6	TRBJ2-5	TGTGCCAGCAGTTTCAGGGACACCGTCGAGACCCAGTACTTC	CASSFRDTVETQYF
TRBD2	.	TRBV4-3	TRBJ2-1	TGCGCCAGCAGCCAAGATTACGCACTAGCGGGTTACAATGAGCAGTTCTTC	CASSQDYALAGYNEQFF
TRBD2	.	TRBV18	TRBJ2-3	TGTGCCAGCTCACCGAAGCGGGAGAGCACAGATACGCAGTATTTT	CASSPKRESTDTQYF
.	few	TRBV4-2	TRBJ1-1	TGTGCCAGCAGCCAAGACGGTAAGAACACTGAAGCTTTCTTT	CASSQDGKNTEAFF
.	.	TRBV27	TRBJ1-2	TGTGCCAGCAGTTTCGTAGGGCGGTGGGGTGGCTACACCTTC	CASSFVGRWGGYTF
.	.	TRBV15	TRBJ1-2	TGTGCCACCAGCCGCCAACAGGGTTACGACTATGGCTACACCTTC	CATSRQQGYDYGYTF
TRBD1	.	TRBV6-6	TRBJ1-5	TGTGCCAGCAGTTACTCGGGTCAGGGGGTACAGCCCCAGCATTTT	CASSYSGQGVQPQHF
TRBD2	.	TRBV27	TRBJ2-5	TGTGCCAGCAGACCCAGACCGGGACTAGCGGGAAGGGAGACCCAGTACTTC	CASRPRPGLAGRETQYF
.	.	TRBV7-3	TRBJ2-1	TGTGCCAGCAGCTCCCAGGGCTCCTACAATGAGCAGTTCTTC	CASSSQGSYNEQFF
.	once	TRBV6-1	TRBJ2-1	TGTGCCAGCAGTGCCGGCAGGGCCTACAATGAGCAGTTCTTC	CASSAGRAYNEQFF
.	.	TRBV7-3	TRBJ1-5	TGTGCCAGCAGTATAGAAGGGGGTCAGCCCCAGCATTTT	CASSIEGGQPQHF
TRBD1	.	TRBV29-1	TRBJ2-5	TGCAGCGCGACCGGGACAGGGGCGCAGGTACGAGAGACCCAGTACTTC	CSATGTGAQVRETQYF
.	.	TRBV14	TRBJ2-1	TGTGCCAGCAGCCTTGGACAGAGTGAGCAGTTCTTC	CASSLGQSEQFF
TRBD2	.	TRBV7-8	TRBJ2-3	TGTGCCAGCAGCACGCGACTAGCGGGAGTTCAAGATACGCAGTATTTT	CASSTRLAGVQDTQYF
.	.	TRBV6-6	TRBJ1-1	TGTGCCAGCAGCCAACAGGGACAGAACACTGAAGCTTTCTTT	CASSQQGQNTEAFF
.	.	TRBV28	TRBJ2-7	TGTGCCAGCATCAAACACCGCGAGCAGTACTTC	CASIKHREQYF
.	.	TRBV13	TRBJ2-7	TGTGCCAGCAGCTCCTGGGCTAGCAGAAGCTACGAGCAGTACTTC	CASSSWASRSYEQYF
.	.	TRBV4-1	TRBJ2-3	TGCGCCAGCAGCCAAGACCCCGACAGGATAAGGGATATTGGCACAGATACGCAGTATTTT	CASSQDPDRIRDIGTDTQYF
.	.	TRBV6-5	TRBJ2-1	TGTGCCAGCAGTTACAGGGGAGTCTACAATGAGCAGTTCTTC	CASSYRGVYNEQFF
.	.	TRBV18	TRBJ2-6	TGTGCCAGCTCACCATTACAGAGCTCTGGGGCCAACGTCCTGACTTTC	CASSPLQSSGANVLTF
.	.	TRBV18	TRBJ2-7	TGTGCCAGCTCACCCTTGGGGGAACGGGAGCAGTACTTC	CASSPLGEREQYF
.	.	TRBV30	TRBJ1-5	TGTGCCTGGAGAGGGACCGGGAGCAATCAGCCCCAGCATTTT	CAWRGTGSNQPQHF
.	.	TRBV27	TRBJ2-3	TGTGCCAGCAGTCAACCCAACACAGATACGCAGTATTTT	CASSQPNTDTQYF
.	.	TRBV5-1	TRBJ1-2	TGCGCCAGCAGCTTCGGGCAGACTTATGGCTACACCTTC	CASSFGQTYGYTF
.	.	TRBV5-1	TRBJ2-5	TGCGCCAGCAGCTTGTCTAATGGTCGGGAGACCCAGTACTTC	CASSLSNGRETQYF
.	.	TRBV2	TRBJ2-2	TGTGCCAGCAGTTATGACACCGGGGAGCTGTTTTTT	CASSYDTGELFF
TRBD1	.	TRBV6-5	TRBJ1-2	TGTGCCAGCAGTCGGGACAGGGAAAACTATGGCTACACCTTC	CASSRDRENYGYTF
TRBD1	.	TRBV5-4	TRBJ2-3	TGTGCCAGCAGATCGGGACAGACTAAACATGGCACAGATACGCAGTATTTT	CASRSGQTKHGTDTQYF
.	.	TRBV15	TRBJ2-1	TGTGCCACCAGCAGAGTGGCGGTGAGCAATGAGCAGTTCTTC	CATSRVAVSNEQFF
.	.	TRBV29-1	TRBJ2-2	TGCAGCGTTGGGAACGCCGGGGAGCTGTTTTTT	CSVGNAGELFF
TRBD2	.	TRBV18	TRBJ2-7	TGTGCCAGCTCACCACAGGGCGGGAGGGCCTACGAGCAGTACTTC	CASSPQGGRAYEQYF
TRBD2	.	TRBV19	TRBJ2-7	TGTGCCAGTTCTTACGGACTAGCGAGATCCTACGAGCAGTACTTC	CASSYGLARSYEQYF
.	.	TRBV5-1	TRBJ1-4	TGCGCCAGCAGCACCGGCGGGGGAGGTGAAAAACTGTTTTTT	CASSTGGGGEKLFF
.	.	TRBV2	TRBJ2-7	TGTGCCATCCGGGACGGAGCCTACGAGCAGTACTTC	CAIRDGAYEQYF
.	.	TRBV28	TRBJ1-1	TGTGCCAGCAGTTTGGGAGGGCCGCCTGGGACTGAAGCTTTCTTT	CASSLGGPPGTEAFF
.	once	TRBV28	TRBJ1-1	TGTGCCAGCAGCCATAGTCGATGGGACACTGAAGCTTTCTTT	CASSHSRWDTEAFF
TRBD1	.	TRBV4-1	TRBJ1-5	TGCGCCAGCAGCCAGACAGGGGGATACTTGGGACAGCCCCAGCATTTT	CASSQTGGYLGQPQHF